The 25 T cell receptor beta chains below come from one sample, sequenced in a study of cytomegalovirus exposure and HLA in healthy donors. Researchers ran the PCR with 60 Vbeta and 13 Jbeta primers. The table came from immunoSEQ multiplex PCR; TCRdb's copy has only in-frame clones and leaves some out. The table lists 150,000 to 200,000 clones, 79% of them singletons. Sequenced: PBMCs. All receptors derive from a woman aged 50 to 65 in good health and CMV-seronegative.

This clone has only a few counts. In nucleotides, the CDR3 is TGTGCCAGCAGTCCCCTCGTGGGAGGAGCCAATGAGCAGTTCTTC. It specifies CASSPLVGGANEQFF. The gene calls are TRBV25-1 and TRBJ2-1; TRBD2 might be the D (6 bases). There are 15 residues in the CDR3. V was clipped by 5 bases and J by 6 bases, with 17 bases between them. Germline CDR1 and CDR2: MGHDK and SYGVNS.

As DNA, the CDR3 is TGTGCCAGCAGTGATGAGGTAGCTAGCGGGGTCTACGAGCAGTACTTC. It codes for CASSDEVASGVYEQYF. V is TRBV25-1 and J is TRBJ2-7; TRBD2 matches 9 bases. The V gene's germline CDR1 is MGHDK and CDR2 SYGVNS. The junction had 9 bases not matched to a gene; V was cut back by 3 bases and J by 3 bases. This CDR3 has 16 amino acids.

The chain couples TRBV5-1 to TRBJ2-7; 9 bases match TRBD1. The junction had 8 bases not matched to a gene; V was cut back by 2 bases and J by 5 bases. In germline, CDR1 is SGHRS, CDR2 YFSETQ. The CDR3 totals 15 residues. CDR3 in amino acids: CASSLHRGRVDEQYF. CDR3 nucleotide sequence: TGCGCCAGCAGCTTACACAGGGGGCGCGTGGACGAGCAGTACTTC.

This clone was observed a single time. The CDR3 nucleotides read TGTGCCACCCGCGGGGCTAGCGGGAAAGAGACCCAGTACTTC. It codes for CATRGASGKETQYF. The chain couples TRBV6-6 to TRBJ2-5; 9 bases fit TRBD2. V dropped 10 bases and J dropped 3; count of bases not matched to a gene: 9. Germline assignment: CDR1 MNHNY and CDR2 SVGAGI (reference sequence). CDR3 size: 14 residues.

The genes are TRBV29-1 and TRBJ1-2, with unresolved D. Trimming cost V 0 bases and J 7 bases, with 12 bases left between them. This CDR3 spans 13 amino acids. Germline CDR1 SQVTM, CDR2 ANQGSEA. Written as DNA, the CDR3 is TGCAGCGTTGAAGACGGTGGTGTCGGTGGCTACACCTTC. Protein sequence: CSVEDGGVGGYTF.

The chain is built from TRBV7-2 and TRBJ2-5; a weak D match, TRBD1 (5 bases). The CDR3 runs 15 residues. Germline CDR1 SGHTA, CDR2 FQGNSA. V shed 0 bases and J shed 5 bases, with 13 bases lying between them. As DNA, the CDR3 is TGTGCCAGCAGCTTAGCGCAGGAAGGGGTCGAGACCCAGTACTTC. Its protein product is CASSLAQEGVETQYF. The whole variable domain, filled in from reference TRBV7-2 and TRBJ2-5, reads GAGVSQSPSNKVTEKGKDVELRCDPISGHTALYWYRQSLGQGLEFLIYFQGNSAPDKSGLPSDRFSAERTGGSVSTLTIQRTQQEDSAVYLCASSLAQEGVETQYFGPGTRLLVL.

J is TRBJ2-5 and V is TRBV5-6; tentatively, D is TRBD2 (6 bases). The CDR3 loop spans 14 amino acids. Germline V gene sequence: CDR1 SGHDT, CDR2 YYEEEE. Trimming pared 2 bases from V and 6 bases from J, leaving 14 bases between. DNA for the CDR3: TGTGCCAGCAGCTTCGACAGCGGGCTGAAGACCCAGTACTTC. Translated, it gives CASSFDSGLKTQYF.

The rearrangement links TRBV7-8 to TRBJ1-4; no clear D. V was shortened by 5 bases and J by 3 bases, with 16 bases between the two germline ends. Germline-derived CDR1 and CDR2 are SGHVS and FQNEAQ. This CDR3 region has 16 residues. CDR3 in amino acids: CASSNGPTEPNEKLFF. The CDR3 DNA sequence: TGTGCCAGCAGCAATGGTCCCACAGAACCTAATGAAAAACTGTTTTTT.

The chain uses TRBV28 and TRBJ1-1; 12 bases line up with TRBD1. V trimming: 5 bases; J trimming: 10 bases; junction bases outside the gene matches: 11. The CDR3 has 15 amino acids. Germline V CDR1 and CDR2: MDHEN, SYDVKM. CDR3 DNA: TGTGCCAGCAGTCAACCGGGACAGGGGGCCCAGGGAGCTTTCTTT. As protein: CASSQPGQGAQGAFF. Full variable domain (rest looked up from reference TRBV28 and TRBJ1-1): DVKVTQSSRYLVKRTGEKVFLECVQDMDHENMFWYRQDPGLGLRLIYFSYDVKMKEKGDIPEGYSVSREKKERFSLILESASTNQTSMYLCASSQPGQGAQGAFFGQGTRLTVV.

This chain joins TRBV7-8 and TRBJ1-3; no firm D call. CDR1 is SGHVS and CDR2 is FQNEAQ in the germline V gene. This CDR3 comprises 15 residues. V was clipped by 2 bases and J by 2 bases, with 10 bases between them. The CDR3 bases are TGTGCCAGCAGCTTAACGTTGACTGCTGGAAACACCATATATTTT. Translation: CASSLTLTAGNTIYF.

CDR3 in amino acids: CASSQTGTGNYEQYF. As DNA, the CDR3 is TGTGCCAGCAGTCAAACCGGGACAGGAAACTACGAGCAGTACTTC. This chain links TRBV28 with TRBJ2-7, with 8 bases matching TRBD1. The CDR3 totals 15 residues. After removal of 5 bases from V and 3 bases from J, the junction contained 9 bases not matched to a gene. CDR1 and CDR2 (germline): MDHEN, SYDVKM.

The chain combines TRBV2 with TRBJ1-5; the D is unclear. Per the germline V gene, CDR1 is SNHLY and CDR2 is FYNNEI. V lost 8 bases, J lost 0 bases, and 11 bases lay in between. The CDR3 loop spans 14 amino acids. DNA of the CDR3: TGTGCCAGCTCCCCCGCGATTAGCAATCAGCCCCAGCATTTT. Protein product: CASSPAISNQPQHF.

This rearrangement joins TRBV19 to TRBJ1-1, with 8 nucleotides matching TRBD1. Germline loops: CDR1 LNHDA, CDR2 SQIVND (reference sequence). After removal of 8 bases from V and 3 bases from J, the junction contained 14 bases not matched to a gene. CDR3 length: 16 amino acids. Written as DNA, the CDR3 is TGTGCCAGTCAAGGGTCGGCAGGGGGCCCTGACACTGAAGCTTTCTTT. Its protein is CASQGSAGGPDTEAFF.

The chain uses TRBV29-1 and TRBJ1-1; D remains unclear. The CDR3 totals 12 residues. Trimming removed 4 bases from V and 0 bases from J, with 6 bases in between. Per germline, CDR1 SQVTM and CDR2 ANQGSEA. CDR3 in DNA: TGCAGCGTTGGCCACATGAACACTGAAGCTTTCTTT. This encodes CSVGHMNTEAFF.

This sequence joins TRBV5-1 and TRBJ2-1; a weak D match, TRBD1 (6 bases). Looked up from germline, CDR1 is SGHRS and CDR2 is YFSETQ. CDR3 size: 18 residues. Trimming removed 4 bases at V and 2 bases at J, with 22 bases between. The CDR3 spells CASSQRTTQGNTYNEQFF. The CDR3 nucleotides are TGCGCCAGCAGCCAGCGTACGACACAGGGAAACACCTACAATGAGCAGTTCTTC.

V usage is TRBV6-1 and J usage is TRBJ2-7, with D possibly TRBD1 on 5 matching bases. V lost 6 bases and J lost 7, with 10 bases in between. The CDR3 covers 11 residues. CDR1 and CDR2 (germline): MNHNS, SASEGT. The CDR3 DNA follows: TGTGCCAGCAGGCAGGGAAGGGAGCAGTACTTC. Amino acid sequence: CASRQGREQYF.

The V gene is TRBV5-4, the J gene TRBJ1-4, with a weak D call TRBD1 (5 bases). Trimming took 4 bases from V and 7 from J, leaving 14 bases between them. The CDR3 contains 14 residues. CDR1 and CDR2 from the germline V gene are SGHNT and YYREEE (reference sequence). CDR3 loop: CASSQSGGGEKLFF. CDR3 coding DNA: TGTGCCAGCAGCCAGTCTGGGGGAGGTGAAAAACTGTTTTTT.

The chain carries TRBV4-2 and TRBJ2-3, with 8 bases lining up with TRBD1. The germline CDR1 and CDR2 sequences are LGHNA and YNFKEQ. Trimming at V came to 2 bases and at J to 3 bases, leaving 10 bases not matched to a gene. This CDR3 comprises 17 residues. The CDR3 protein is CASSQLQGARATDTQYF. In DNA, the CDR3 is TGTGCCAGCAGCCAACTCCAGGGGGCCCGGGCGACAGATACGCAGTATTTT.

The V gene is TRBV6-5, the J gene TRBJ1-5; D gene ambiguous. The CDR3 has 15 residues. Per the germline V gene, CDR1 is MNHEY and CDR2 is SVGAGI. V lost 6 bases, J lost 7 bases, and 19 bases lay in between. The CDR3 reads CASRPRGGVGQPQHF. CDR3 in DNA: TGTGCCAGCAGACCCAGAGGCGGGGTAGGCCAGCCCCAGCATTTT.

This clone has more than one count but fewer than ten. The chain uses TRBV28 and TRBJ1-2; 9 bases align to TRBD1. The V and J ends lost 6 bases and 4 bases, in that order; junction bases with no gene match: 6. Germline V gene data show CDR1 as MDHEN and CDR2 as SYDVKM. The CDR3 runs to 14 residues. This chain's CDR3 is CASRPPGQGYGYTF. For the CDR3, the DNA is TGTGCCAGCAGACCCCCGGGACAGGGCTATGGCTACACCTTC.

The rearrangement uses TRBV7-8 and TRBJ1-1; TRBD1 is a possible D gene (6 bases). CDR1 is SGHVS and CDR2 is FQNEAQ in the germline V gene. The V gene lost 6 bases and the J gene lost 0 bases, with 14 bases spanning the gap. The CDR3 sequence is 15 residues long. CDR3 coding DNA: TGTGCCAGCAGAAAAGACAAGGGGGTGAACACTGAAGCTTTCTTT. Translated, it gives CASRKDKGVNTEAFF.

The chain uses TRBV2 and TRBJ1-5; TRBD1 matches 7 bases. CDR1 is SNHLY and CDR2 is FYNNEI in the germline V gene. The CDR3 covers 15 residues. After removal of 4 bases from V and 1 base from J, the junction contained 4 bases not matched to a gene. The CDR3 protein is CASSVKGGSNQPQHF. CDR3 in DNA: TGTGCCAGCAGTGTGAAAGGGGGCAGCAATCAGCCCCAGCATTTT.

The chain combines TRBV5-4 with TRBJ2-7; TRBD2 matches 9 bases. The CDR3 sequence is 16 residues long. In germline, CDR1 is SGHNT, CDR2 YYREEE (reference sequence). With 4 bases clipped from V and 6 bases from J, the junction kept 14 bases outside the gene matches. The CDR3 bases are TGTGCCAGCAGCGACCGTGGGACTAGCTGGGCCTCCGAGCAGTACTTC. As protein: CASSDRGTSWASEQYF. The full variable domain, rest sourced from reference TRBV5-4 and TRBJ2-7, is ETGVTQSPTHLIKTRGQQVTLRCSSQSGHNTVSWYQQALGQGPQFIFQYYREEENGRGNFPPRFSGLQFPNYSSELNVNALELDDSALYLCASSDRGTSWASEQYFGPGTRLTVT.

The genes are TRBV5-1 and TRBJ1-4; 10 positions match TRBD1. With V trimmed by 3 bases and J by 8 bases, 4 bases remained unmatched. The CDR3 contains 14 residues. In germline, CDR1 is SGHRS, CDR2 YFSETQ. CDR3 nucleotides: TGCGCCAGCAGCTCCGGGACAGGGGTGGAAAAACTGTTTTTT. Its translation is CASSSGTGVEKLFF.

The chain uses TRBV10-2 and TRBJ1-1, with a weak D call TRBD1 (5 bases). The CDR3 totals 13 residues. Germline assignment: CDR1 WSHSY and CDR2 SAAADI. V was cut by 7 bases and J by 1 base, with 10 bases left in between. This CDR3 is CASILQGNTEAFF. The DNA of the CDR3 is TGCGCCAGCATTCTGCAGGGGAACACTGAAGCTTTCTTT.